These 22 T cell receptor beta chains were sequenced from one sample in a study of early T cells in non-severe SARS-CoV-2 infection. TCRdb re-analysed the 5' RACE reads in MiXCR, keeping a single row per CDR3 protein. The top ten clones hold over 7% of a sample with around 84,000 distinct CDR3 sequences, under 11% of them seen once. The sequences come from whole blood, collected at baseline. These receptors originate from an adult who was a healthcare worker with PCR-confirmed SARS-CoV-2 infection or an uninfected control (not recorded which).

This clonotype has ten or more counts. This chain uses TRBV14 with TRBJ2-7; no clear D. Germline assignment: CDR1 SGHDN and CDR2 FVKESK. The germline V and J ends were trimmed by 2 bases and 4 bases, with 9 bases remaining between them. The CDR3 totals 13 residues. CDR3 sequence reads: CASSQKWGYEQYF. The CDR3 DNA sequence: TGTGCCAGCAGCCAAAAGTGGGGTTACGAGCAGTACTTC.

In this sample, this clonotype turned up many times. The CDR3 loop reads CASSLRTGRETQYF. The CDR3 bases are TGTGCCAGCAGTTTACGTACAGGGAGAGAGACCCAGTACTTC. The rearrangement links TRBV27 to TRBJ2-5; D perhaps matches TRBD1 (6 bases). V shed 2 bases and J shed 4 bases, with 11 bases lying between them. The CDR3 spans 14 residues. Germline V gene data show CDR1 as MNHEY and CDR2 as SMNVEV (reference sequence).

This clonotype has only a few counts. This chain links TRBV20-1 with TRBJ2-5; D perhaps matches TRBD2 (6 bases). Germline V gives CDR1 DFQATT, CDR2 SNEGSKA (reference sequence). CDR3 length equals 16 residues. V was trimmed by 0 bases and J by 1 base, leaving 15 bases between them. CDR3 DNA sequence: TGCAGTGCTAGAGACCCCGGACCAGCGGGCCAAGAGACCCAGTACTTC. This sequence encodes CSARDPGPAGQETQYF.

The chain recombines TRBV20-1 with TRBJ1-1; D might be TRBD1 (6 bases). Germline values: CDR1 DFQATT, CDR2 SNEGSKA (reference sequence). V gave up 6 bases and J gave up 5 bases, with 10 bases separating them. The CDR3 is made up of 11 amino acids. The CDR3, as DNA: TGCAGTGCGCCCAGGGGAACTGAAGCTTTCTTT. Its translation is CSAPRGTEAFF.

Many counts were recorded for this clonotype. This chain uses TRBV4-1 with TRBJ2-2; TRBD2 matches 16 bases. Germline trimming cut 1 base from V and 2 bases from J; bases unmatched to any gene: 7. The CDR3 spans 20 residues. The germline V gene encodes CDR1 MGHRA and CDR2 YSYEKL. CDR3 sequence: CASSQGPGLAGGPNTGELFF. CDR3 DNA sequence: TGCGCCAGCAGCCAAGGGCCGGGACTAGCGGGAGGGCCCAACACCGGGGAGCTGTTTTTT.

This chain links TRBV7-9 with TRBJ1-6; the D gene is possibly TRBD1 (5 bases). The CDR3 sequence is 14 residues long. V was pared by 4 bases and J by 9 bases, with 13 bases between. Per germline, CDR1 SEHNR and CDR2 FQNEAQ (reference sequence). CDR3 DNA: TGTGCCAGCAGCTCAAACATCCAGGGTTCACCCCTCCACTTT. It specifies CASSSNIQGSPLHF.

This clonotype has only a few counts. CDR3 bases: TGTGCCAGCAGTTCCAACCCCGGGACTAGCGGGAGGGGGTACGAGCAGTACTTC. Translating gives CASSSNPGTSGRGYEQYF. This chain joins TRBV27 and TRBJ2-7; 16 nucleotides line up with TRBD2. CDR3 length: 18 residues. With 4 bases clipped from V and 4 bases from J, the junction kept 10 bases outside the gene matches. The V gene's germline CDR1 is MNHEY and CDR2 SMNVEV (reference sequence).

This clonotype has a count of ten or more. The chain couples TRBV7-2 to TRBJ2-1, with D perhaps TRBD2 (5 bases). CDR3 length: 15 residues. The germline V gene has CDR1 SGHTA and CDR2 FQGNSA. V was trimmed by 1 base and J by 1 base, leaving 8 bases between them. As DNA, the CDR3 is TGTGCCAGCAGCTTAGGATCGGGATCCTACAATGAGCAGTTCTTC. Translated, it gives CASSLGSGSYNEQFF.

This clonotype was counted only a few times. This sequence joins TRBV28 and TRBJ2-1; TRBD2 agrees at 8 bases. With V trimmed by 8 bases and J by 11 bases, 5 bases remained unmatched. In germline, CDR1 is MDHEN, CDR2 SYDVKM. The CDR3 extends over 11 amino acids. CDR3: CASAPGGKQFF. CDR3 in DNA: TGTGCCAGCGCTCCGGGGGGGAAGCAGTTCTTC.

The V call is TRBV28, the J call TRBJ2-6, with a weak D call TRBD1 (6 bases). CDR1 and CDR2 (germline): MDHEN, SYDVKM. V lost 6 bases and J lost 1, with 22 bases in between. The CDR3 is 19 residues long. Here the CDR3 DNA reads TGTGCCAGCAGCCCCCTCATACAGGGTGTGTGGTCTGGGGCCAACGTCCTGACTTTC. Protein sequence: CASSPLIQGVWSGANVLTF.

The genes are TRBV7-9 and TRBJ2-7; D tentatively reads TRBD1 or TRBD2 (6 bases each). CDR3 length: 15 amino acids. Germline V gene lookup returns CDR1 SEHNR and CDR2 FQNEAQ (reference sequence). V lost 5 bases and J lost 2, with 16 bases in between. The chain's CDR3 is CASSIGGTRTYEQYF. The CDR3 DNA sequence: TGTGCCAGCAGCATAGGAGGGACAAGGACCTACGAGCAGTACTTC.

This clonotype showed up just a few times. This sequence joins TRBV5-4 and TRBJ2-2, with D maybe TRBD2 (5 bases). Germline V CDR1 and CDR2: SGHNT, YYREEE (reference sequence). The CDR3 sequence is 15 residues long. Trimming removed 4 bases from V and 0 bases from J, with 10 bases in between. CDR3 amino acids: CASSLPGTNTGELFF. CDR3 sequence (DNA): TGTGCCAGCAGCCTTCCCGGGACGAACACCGGGGAGCTGTTTTTT.

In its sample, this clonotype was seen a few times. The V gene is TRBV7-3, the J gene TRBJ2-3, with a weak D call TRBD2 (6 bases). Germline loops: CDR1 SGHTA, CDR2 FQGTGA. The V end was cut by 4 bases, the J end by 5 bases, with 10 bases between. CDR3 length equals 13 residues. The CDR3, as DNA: TGTGCCAGCAGCTCAATCGGGGGAGATACGCAGTATTTT. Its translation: CASSSIGGDTQYF. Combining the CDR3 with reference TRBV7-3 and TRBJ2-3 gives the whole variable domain GAGVSQTPSNKVTEKGKYVELRCDPISGHTALYWYRQSLGQGPEFLIYFQGTGAADDSGLPNDRFFAVRPEGSVSTLKIQRTERGDSAVYLCASSSIGGDTQYFGPGTRLTVL.

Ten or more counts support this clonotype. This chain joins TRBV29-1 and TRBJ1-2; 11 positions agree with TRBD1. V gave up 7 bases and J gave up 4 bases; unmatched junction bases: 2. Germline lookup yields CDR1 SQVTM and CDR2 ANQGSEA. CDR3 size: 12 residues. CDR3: CSAGQGAYGYTF. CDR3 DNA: TGCAGCGCAGGACAGGGGGCCTATGGCTACACCTTC.

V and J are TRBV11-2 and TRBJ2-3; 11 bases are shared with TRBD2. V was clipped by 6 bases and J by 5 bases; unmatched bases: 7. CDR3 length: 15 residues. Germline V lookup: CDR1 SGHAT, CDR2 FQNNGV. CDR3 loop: CASRPSGRYIDTQYF. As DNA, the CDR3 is TGTGCCAGCAGACCTAGCGGGAGGTACATAGATACGCAGTATTTT.

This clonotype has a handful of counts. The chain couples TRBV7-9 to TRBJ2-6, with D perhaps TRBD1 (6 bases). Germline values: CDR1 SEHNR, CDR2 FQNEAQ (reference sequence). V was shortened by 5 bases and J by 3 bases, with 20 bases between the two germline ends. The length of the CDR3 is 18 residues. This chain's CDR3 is CASSAQGVQKYGANVLTF. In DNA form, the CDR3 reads TGTGCCAGCAGCGCACAGGGAGTGCAAAAGTATGGGGCCAACGTCCTGACTTTC.

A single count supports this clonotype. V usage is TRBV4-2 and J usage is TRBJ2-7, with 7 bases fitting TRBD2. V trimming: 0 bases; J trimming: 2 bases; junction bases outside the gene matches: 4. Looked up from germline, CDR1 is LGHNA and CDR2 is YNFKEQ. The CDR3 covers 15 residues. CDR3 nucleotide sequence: TGTGCCAGCAGCCAAGATCCGGGAGGACCCTACGAGCAGTACTTC. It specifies CASSQDPGGPYEQYF.

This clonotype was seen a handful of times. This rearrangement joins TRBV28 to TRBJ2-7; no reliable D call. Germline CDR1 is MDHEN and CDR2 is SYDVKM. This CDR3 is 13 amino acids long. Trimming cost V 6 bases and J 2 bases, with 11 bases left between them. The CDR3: CASSPPLAYEQYF. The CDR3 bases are TGTGCCAGCAGCCCCCCCTTAGCCTACGAGCAGTACTTC.

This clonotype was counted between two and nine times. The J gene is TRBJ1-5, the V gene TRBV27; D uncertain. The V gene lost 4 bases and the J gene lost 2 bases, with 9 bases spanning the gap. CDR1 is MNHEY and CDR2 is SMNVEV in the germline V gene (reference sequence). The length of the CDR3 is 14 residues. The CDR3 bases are TGTGCCAGCAGTTCCTGGCAGGGCAATCAGCCCCAGCATTTT. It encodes CASSSWQGNQPQHF.

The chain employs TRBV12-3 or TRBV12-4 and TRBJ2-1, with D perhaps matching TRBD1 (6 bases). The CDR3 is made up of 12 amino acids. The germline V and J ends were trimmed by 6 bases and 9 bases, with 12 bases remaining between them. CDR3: CASSNRVREQFF. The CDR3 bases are TGTGCCAGCAGCAACAGGGTTCGTGAGCAGTTCTTC.

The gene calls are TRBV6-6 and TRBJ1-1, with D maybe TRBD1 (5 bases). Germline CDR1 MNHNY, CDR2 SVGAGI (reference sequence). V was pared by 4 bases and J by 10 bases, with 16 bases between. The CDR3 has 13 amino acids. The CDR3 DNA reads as TGTGCCAGCAGTTCCGGCAGGCAGGGAGTAGCTTTCTTT. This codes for CASSSGRQGVAFF.

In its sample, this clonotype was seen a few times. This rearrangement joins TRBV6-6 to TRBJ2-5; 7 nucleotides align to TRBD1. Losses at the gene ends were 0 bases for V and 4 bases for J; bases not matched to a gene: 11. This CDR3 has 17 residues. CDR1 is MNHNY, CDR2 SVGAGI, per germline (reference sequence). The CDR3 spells CASSYSPTGYIPETQYF. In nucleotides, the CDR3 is TGTGCCAGCAGTTACTCCCCGACAGGGTACATTCCAGAGACCCAGTACTTC.